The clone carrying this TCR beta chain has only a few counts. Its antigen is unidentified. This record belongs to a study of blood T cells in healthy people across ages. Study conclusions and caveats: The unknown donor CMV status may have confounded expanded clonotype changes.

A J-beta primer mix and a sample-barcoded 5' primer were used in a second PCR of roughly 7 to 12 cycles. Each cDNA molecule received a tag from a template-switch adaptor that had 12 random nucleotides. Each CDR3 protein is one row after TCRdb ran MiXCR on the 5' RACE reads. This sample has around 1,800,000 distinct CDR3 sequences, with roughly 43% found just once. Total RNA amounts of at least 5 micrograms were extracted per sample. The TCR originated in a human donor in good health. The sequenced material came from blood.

The CDR3 DNA reads as TGTGCCAGCAGTTTAACGGGCAGGGGGCGGACTAACATTCAGTACTTC. It codes for CASSLTGRGRTNIQYF. V usage is TRBV28 and J usage is TRBJ2-4; TRBD1 aligns across 8 bases. This CDR3 region has 16 residues. The trim removed 2 bases at V and 7 bases at J, leaving 10 bases unmatched. Per germline, CDR1 MDHEN and CDR2 SYDVKM.